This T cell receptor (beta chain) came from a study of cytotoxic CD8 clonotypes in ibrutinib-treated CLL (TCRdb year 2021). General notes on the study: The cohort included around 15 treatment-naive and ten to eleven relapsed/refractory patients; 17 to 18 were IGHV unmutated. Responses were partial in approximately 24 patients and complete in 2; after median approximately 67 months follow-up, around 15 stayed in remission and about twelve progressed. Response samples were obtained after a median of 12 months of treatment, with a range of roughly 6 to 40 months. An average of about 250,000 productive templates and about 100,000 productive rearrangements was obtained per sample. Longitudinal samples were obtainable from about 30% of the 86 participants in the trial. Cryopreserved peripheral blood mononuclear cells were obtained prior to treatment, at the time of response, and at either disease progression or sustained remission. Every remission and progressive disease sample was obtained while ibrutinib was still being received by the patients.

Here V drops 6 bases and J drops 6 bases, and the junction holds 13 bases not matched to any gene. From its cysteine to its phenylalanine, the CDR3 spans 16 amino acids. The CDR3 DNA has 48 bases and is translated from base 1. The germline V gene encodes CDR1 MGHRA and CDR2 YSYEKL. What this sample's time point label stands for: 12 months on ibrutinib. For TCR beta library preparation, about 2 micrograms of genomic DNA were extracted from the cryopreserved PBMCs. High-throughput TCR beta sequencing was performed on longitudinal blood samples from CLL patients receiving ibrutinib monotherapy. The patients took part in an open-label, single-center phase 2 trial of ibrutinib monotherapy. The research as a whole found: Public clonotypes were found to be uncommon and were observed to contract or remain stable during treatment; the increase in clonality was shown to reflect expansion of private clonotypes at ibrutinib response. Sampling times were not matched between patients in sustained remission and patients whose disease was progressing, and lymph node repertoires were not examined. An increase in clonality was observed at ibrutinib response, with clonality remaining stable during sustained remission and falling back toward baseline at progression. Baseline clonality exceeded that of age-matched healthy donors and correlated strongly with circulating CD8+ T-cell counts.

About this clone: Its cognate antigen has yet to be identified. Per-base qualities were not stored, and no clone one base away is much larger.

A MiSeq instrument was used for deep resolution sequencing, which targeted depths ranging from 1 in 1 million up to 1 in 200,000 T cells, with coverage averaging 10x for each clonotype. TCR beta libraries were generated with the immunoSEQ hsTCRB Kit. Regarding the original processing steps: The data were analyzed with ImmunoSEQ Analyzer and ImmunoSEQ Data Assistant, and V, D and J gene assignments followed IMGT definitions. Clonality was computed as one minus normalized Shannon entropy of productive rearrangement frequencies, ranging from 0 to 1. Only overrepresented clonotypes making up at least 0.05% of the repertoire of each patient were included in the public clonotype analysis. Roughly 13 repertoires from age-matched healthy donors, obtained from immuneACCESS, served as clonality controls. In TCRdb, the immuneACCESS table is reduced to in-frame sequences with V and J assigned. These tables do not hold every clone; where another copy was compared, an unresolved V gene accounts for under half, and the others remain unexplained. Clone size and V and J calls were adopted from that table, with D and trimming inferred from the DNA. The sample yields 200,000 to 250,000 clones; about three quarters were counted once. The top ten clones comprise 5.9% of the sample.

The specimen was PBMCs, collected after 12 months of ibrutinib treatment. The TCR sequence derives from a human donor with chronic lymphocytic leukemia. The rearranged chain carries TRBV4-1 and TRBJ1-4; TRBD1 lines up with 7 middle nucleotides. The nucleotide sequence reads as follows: TGCGCCAGCAGGCGGACAGGTTTAATTGACGATGAAAAACTGTTTTTT. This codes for CASRRTGLIDDEKLFF.